Listed below are T cell receptor beta chains from one sample, sequenced in a study of blood T cells in healthy people across ages. TCRdb called the 5' RACE reads again in MiXCR, with one record for every CDR3 protein. The sample lists around 1,800,000 distinct CDR3 sequences, around 42% seen once, with 23% in the top ten. Specimen: blood. The receptors derive from a human donor in good health. Both conserved end residues are part of each CDR3. The D gene is left open where the match is weak. Some rows mark clone size as missing; the rest say once, few, many or name a class of expanded clone.

TRBV5-1	.	.	TRBJ1-6	CASSLDMSSYNSPLHF	TGCGCCAGCAGCTTGGACATGAGCTCCTATAATTCACCCCTCCACTTT
TRBV4-2	.	.	TRBJ2-3	CASSQLGGGLLTDTQYF	TGTGCCAGCAGCCAATTGGGCGGGGGCCTTCTAACAGATACGCAGTATTTT
TRBV5-1	.	few	TRBJ1-6	CASSLEGGFNSPLHF	TGCGCCAGCAGCTTGGAAGGGGGATTTAATTCACCCCTCCACTTT
TRBV5-1	TRBD2	.	TRBJ2-7	CASSLGLAVPYNEQYF	TGCGCCAGCAGCTTGGGACTAGCGGTTCCCTACAATGAGCAGTACTTC
TRBV12-3/TRBV12-4	.	.	TRBJ2-2	CASSSYRGGTGELFF	TGTGCCAGCAGTTCCTACAGGGGAGGCACCGGGGAGCTGTTTTTT
TRBV12-3/TRBV12-4	.	many	TRBJ2-6	CASRQGSGANVLTF	TGTGCCAGCAGACAGGGCTCTGGGGCCAACGTCCTGACTTTC
TRBV7-2	.	few	TRBJ2-3	CASSFSGLLGDTQYF	TGTGCCAGCAGCTTTTCTGGCTTATTGGGAGATACGCAGTATTTT
TRBV20-1	.	.	TRBJ1-2	CSASRTSTHGYTF	TGCAGTGCTAGTCGGACCTCGACCCATGGCTACACCTTC
TRBV27	TRBD1	.	TRBJ1-2	CASTSTGAYSNYGYTF	TGTGCCAGCACCTCGACAGGGGCGTACTCTAACTATGGCTACACCTTC
TRBV6-5	.	.	TRBJ1-2	CASRPYPKDSNGYTF	TGTGCCAGCAGGCCTTACCCCAAGGACAGCAATGGCTACACCTTC
TRBV7-9	TRBD1	.	TRBJ2-4	CASSLVFSGTGFNIQYF	TGTGCCAGCAGCTTAGTTTTTTCCGGGACAGGGTTCAACATTCAGTACTTC
TRBV7-6	.	few	TRBJ2-4	CASSLAGTLSVQYF	TGTGCCAGCAGCTTAGCGGGGACTCTTAGCGTTCAGTACTTC
TRBV9	.	.	TRBJ2-5	CASSALDRTETQYF	TGTGCCAGCAGCGCACTCGACAGGACAGAGACCCAGTACTTC
TRBV7-8	TRBD1	few	TRBJ2-1	CASSITGGWSYNEQFF	TGTGCCAGCAGCATAACAGGGGGCTGGTCCTACAATGAGCAGTTCTTC
TRBV29-1	TRBD1	.	TRBJ2-7	CSAETGTGASGEQYF	TGCAGCGCAGAAACCGGGACAGGGGCTTCGGGCGAGCAGTACTTC
TRBV7-9	TRBD1	few	TRBJ1-1	CASSPRTGKDTEAFF	TGTGCCAGCAGCCCACGGACAGGGAAGGACACTGAAGCTTTCTTT
TRBV3-1	.	few	TRBJ1-2	CASSQDTKGADYGYTF	TGTGCCAGCAGCCAAGATACAAAGGGCGCGGACTATGGCTACACCTTC
TRBV12-3/TRBV12-4	.	few	TRBJ1-2	CASSRTGAPLYGYTF	TGTGCCAGCAGTCGCACAGGAGCGCCCCTATATGGCTACACCTTC
TRBV11-3	.	.	TRBJ1-1	CASSPRDTLEAFF	TGTGCCAGCAGCCCGAGGGACACACTTGAAGCTTTCTTT